This T cell receptor beta chain was recovered during a study of cytomegalovirus exposure and HLA in healthy donors. Study-wide background: There were some 380 genotyped donors. Of these, about 86% fell in the genetic ancestry cluster associated with self-reported Caucasian donors.

The PCR contained 60 Vbeta and 13 Jbeta primers. Generated by immunoSEQ multiplex PCR, the TCRdb table keeps only in-frame clones and is missing some. The table lists around 100,000 clones, approximately 70% of them singletons. The J segment lost 6 bases and the V segment lost 1 base, leaving 5 bases of the junction unmatched. This CDR3 has 14 residues. The germline CDR1 and CDR2 sequences are SEHNR and FQNEAQ (reference sequence). In its sample, this clone was seen a few times. This chain links TRBV7-9 with TRBJ1-2; 7 bases align to TRBD1. This receptor was obtained from a man aged 35-49 years in good health and CMV-seropositive. What was sequenced was PBMCs. CDR3 nucleotides: TGTGCCAGCAGCTTAGTGCGACAGGGACATGGCTACACCTTC. Translated: CASSLVRQGHGYTF.